Listed below are T cell receptor beta chains from one sample, sequenced in a study of cytomegalovirus exposure and HLA in healthy donors. Some clones are missing from TCRdb's copy, which holds only in-frame ones; the method was immunoSEQ multiplex PCR. The table has 120,000 or so clones, around 80% seen once. What was sequenced was PBMCs. These receptors originate from a man aged 25-45 years in good health and CMV-seronegative. Both conserved end residues are part of each CDR3. D genes are given only for firm matches.

D gene,V gene,J gene,CDR3 protein
.,TRBV7-2,TRBJ1-6,CASSLLISGIADSPLHF
.,TRBV5-4,TRBJ2-5,CASSLASVQETQYF
TRBD1,TRBV18,TRBJ2-4,CASSPGTGRNIQYF
.,TRBV19,TRBJ1-3,CASSMTQDSGNTIYF
.,TRBV28,TRBJ1-2,CASSPDRNYGYTF
.,TRBV6-1,TRBJ2-4,CASSEFRQGNIQYF
.,TRBV4-3,TRBJ2-7,CASSQSLGTPSSYEQYF
.,TRBV5-4,TRBJ2-7,CASSRPGPSYEQYF
.,TRBV18,TRBJ2-7,CASSLADTYEQYF
.,TRBV7-9,TRBJ1-1,CASSYTTGLGTEAFF
.,TRBV7-2,TRBJ1-2,CASSAKTGSAGYTF
TRBD1,TRBV2,TRBJ1-2,CASSEAYTGGNYGYTF
TRBD1,TRBV18,TRBJ2-2,CASSPRTGGTGELFF
.,TRBV5-4,TRBJ2-3,CASSLAGLSTDTQYF
TRBD2,TRBV27,TRBJ2-1,CASRTIAGANEQFF
TRBD1,TRBV30,TRBJ1-6,CARRRTGAQKSSYNSPLHF
.,TRBV6-1,TRBJ2-2,CASSEAPGEYGELFF
.,TRBV5-1,TRBJ2-1,CASSLDRGGLNEQFF
.,TRBV5-1,TRBJ2-6,CASSTPTGANVLTF
TRBD1,TRBV6-5,TRBJ1-5,CASSRDRESNQPQHF
.,TRBV14,TRBJ2-7,CASSQDIFAAEPPYEQYF
.,TRBV5-6,TRBJ2-1,CASSGGGPGVEQFF
.,TRBV9,TRBJ1-6,CASSVGTDNSPLHF
.,TRBV5-1,TRBJ2-2,CASSPRDFYTGELFF
.,TRBV28,TRBJ2-3,CASSPLDTQYF
.,TRBV29-1,TRBJ2-7,CSVEDRYSYEQYF
TRBD2,TRBV6-5,TRBJ2-3,CASSLTSGSTDTQYF
.,TRBV19,TRBJ1-3,CASSPIGGPGNTIYF
TRBD1,TRBV7-2,TRBJ2-1,CASSVDRGSYNEQFF
.,TRBV30,TRBJ2-5,CAWSVVRDQETQYF
.,TRBV5-4,TRBJ2-1,CASTSGGGGGPTTYNEQFF
.,TRBV30,TRBJ2-3,CAWSISGASTDTQYF
.,TRBV5-4,TRBJ1-1,CASSGVGTKTFTEAFF
.,TRBV28,TRBJ2-7,CASNHDGGRYEQYF
TRBD1,TRBV4-2,TRBJ2-3,CASSQLTGTVKADTQYF
TRBD2,TRBV19,TRBJ2-5,CASSSPWVAGGERETQYF
TRBD2,TRBV5-1,TRBJ2-5,CASSSGGGLAEETQYF
TRBD1,TRBV5-1,TRBJ2-3,CASSEGDRGRTDTQYF
.,TRBV30,TRBJ1-3,CAWNFGDTIYF
.,TRBV9,TRBJ1-2,CASSAGDYRYGYTF
TRBD2,TRBV27,TRBJ2-3,CASVRLAGGTDTQYF
TRBD1,TRBV7-3,TRBJ2-1,CASSPTGQAYNEQFF
.,TRBV29-1,TRBJ1-1,CSVEEVAVEAFF